The 14 T cell receptor beta chains in this list originate from one sample, sequenced in a study of blood T cell repertoires in COVID-19. The assay was immunoSEQ multiplex PCR, and TCRdb's table has in-frame clones only and misses some. The sample lists 180,000 or so clones, approximately 82% occurring once. Sequencing input: PBMCs or T cells enriched from blood (not recorded which). These receptors all come from a man over 45 who had recovered from COVID-19.

The chain employs TRBV29-1 and TRBJ2-1; possibly TRBD2 for D (7 bases). The CDR3 sequence is 14 residues long. Trimming took off 4 bases at V and 4 bases at J, with 14 bases between the two ends. The V gene's germline CDR1 is SQVTM and CDR2 ANQGSEA. The CDR3 loop is CSVGRGAVYNEQFF. DNA for the CDR3: TGCAGCGTTGGACGGGGGGCCGTATACAATGAGCAGTTCTTC.

This chain connects TRBV4-1 to TRBJ1-2; weak D call: TRBD1 (5 bases). This CDR3 is 15 amino acids long. The V end lost 0 bases, the J end lost 7 bases, and 15 bases lay between the germline ends. Germline CDR1 reads MGHRA; CDR2 reads YSYEKL. In DNA form, the CDR3 reads TGCGCCAGCAGCCAAGAATCGGCAGGGCGTAGTGGCTACACCTTC. Amino acids: CASSQESAGRSGYTF.

The V call is TRBV27, the J call TRBJ2-1, with 9 positions matching TRBD1. Trimming removed 4 bases from V and 10 bases from J; junction bases left unmatched: 5. The germline gives CDR1 MNHEY, CDR2 SMNVEV (reference sequence). The CDR3 is 13 amino acids. The CDR3 reads CASSSRDRDEQFF. The DNA of the CDR3 is TGTGCCAGCAGTTCTCGGGACAGGGACGAGCAGTTCTTC.

The V and J genes are TRBV18 and TRBJ2-1, with TRBD1 matching over 9 bases. This CDR3 is built from 16 residues. V lost 4 bases, J lost 0 bases, and 4 bases stayed unmatched. Germline CDR1 is KGHSH and CDR2 is LQKENI. The CDR3 sequence: CASSRGTGNSYNEQFF. The CDR3 nucleotides read TGTGCCAGCTCACGTGGGACAGGGAACTCCTACAATGAGCAGTTCTTC.

The V gene is TRBV11-3, the J gene TRBJ2-1, with D possibly matching TRBD1 (6 bases). The CDR3 extends over 14 amino acids. Germline lookup yields CDR1 SGHNT and CDR2 YENEEA. V lost 1 base and J lost 7, with 11 bases in between. In DNA form, the CDR3 reads TGTGCCAGCAGCTTAGTACAGGGTCAGAATGAGCAGTTCTTC. Its translation is CASSLVQGQNEQFF.

The chain carries TRBV5-1 and TRBJ2-7, with 8 bases that match TRBD2. Trimming took 4 bases from V and 4 from J; bases not matched to a gene: 4. There are 13 residues in the CDR3. Germline V CDR1 and CDR2: SGHRS, YFSETQ. The CDR3 sequence: CASSTSGPYEQYF. CDR3 bases: TGCGCCAGCAGCACTAGCGGACCATACGAGCAGTACTTC.

J is TRBJ1-3 and V is TRBV5-1; D not resolved. The CDR3 length is 14 residues. V shed 4 bases and J shed 4 bases, with 12 bases lying between them. Germline CDR1 is SGHRS and CDR2 is YFSETQ. In nucleotides, the CDR3 is TGCGCCAGCAGCCCCTACTCGGGGGGAAACACCATATATTTT. Translated, it gives CASSPYSGGNTIYF.

In its sample, this clone was seen once. CDR3 in DNA: TGTGCCAGCAACCGCAGGGCAGACACAGATACGCAGTATTTT. Its translation: CASNRRADTDTQYF. The chain links TRBV5-6 to TRBJ2-3; tentatively, D is TRBD1 (5 bases). Germline V CDR1 and CDR2: SGHDT, YYEEEE. This CDR3 contains 14 residues. With 6 bases removed from V and 2 bases from J, the gap between germline ends came to 13 bases. Filled out from reference TRBV5-6 and TRBJ2-3, the complete variable domain reads DAGVTQSPTHLIKTRGQQVTLRCSPKSGHDTVSWYQQALGQGPQFIFQYYEEEERQRGNFPDRFSGHQFPNYSSELNVNALLLGDSALYLCASNRRADTDTQYFGPGTRLTVL.

The chain employs TRBV5-1 and TRBJ2-7; 8 bases match TRBD2. The ends lost 4 bases at V and 3 bases at J; junction bases unmatched: 6. The CDR3 totals 14 residues. Germline V gene lookup returns CDR1 SGHRS and CDR2 YFSETQ. CDR3 DNA sequence: TGCGCCAGCAGCCTGACTAGCGCAGTCTACGAGCAGTACTTC. The encoded protein is CASSLTSAVYEQYF. The whole variable domain, remainder taken from reference TRBV5-1 and TRBJ2-7, is KAGVTQTPRYLIKTRGQQVTLSCSPISGHRSVSWYQQTPGQGLQFLFEYFSETQRNKGNFPGRFSGRQFSNSRSEMNVSTLELGDSALYLCASSLTSAVYEQYFGPGTRLTVT.

The chain carries TRBV30 and TRBJ1-3; D is unclear. With 1 base removed from V and 5 bases from J, the gap between germline ends came to 9 bases. Germline-derived CDR1 and CDR2 are GTSNPN and SVGIG (reference sequence). The CDR3 runs to 13 residues. This CDR3 reads CAWSGRTRNTIYF. The CDR3 nucleotides are TGTGCCTGGAGTGGCCGCACTCGAAACACCATATATTTT.

The chain recombines TRBV5-1 with TRBJ2-7; TRBD1 matches at 7 bases. The CDR3 sequence is 14 residues long. V was clipped by 1 base and J by 0 bases; unmatched bases: 1. CDR1 is SGHRS, CDR2 YFSETQ, per germline. The CDR3 here is CASSLWDSSYEQYF. DNA of the CDR3: TGCGCCAGCAGCTTGTGGGACAGCTCCTACGAGCAGTACTTC.

This clone was counted a single time. The rearrangement joins TRBV25-1 to TRBJ2-7; maybe TRBD1 (5 bases). The germline CDR1 and CDR2 sequences are MGHDK and SYGVNS. The V and J ends lost 7 bases and 4 bases respectively, with 20 bases between them. The CDR3 sequence is 15 residues long. This CDR3 is CASTDSRQGSYEQYF. The CDR3, as DNA: TGTGCCAGCACCGATTCTAGGCAGGGTTCGTACGAGCAGTACTTC.

The chain is built from TRBV7-3 and TRBJ2-1; 7 positions agree with TRBD1. The CDR3 has 15 amino acids. V trimming: 5 bases; J trimming: 0 bases; junction bases outside the gene matches: 4. Per the germline V gene, CDR1 is SGHTA and CDR2 is FQGTGA. The CDR3 is CASSPGGLSYNEQFF. In nucleotides, the CDR3 is TGTGCCAGCAGCCCAGGGGGTCTCTCCTACAATGAGCAGTTCTTC.

The rearrangement links TRBV30 to TRBJ1-5, with 12 bases aligning to TRBD1. The CDR3 has 15 amino acids. Germline CDR1 is GTSNPN and CDR2 is SVGIG (reference sequence). Germline trimming cut 5 bases from V and 7 bases from J; bases unmatched to any gene: 9. In DNA form, the CDR3 reads TGTGCCTGGTCTACCGGGACAGGGGGCGGGCAGCCCCAGCATTTT. Protein: CAWSTGTGGGQPQHF.